This T cell receptor beta chain was obtained from a study of shared clonotypes between healthy human individuals (dated by TCRdb to 2018 to 2020). About the study as a whole: Two women and a few men aged 18 to 49 years were included in the cohort. To estimate repertoire size and how much clonotypes are shared between individuals, the study performed deep sequencing of blood TCR repertoires from five healthy adults. To increase sequencing depth and limit assay-specific biases, TCR repertoire library preparation and sequencing were carried out by different laboratories using diverse techniques. Per donor, three plates each were used for CD4 naive and CD4 memory, two for CD8 naive, and one for CD8 memory. Per donor, leukapheresis produced somewhere between about 0.85 and 10 billion PBMCs. Here is what the overall study found, with its caveats: Pairwise subsampling indicated that sequencing depth was expected to affect the degree of clonotype sharing among donors. The small number of donors limited the genetic and exposure-history diversity represented. Only blood was sampled, and tissue TCR repertoires likely differ from those in blood. About 4.5% of naive CD4, 3.5% of naive CD8, approximately 2.2% of memory CD4, and less than 0.45% of memory CD8 clonotypes were shared across a handful of donors. Incomplete sequencing was indicated by rarefaction of sorted-subset datasets, despite the large sequencing depth. Larger estimated clonotype richness was generally found for naive subsets than for memory subsets. Compared with non-shared clonotypes, clonotypes shared by all four sorted-subset donors had higher generation probabilities.

For the CD8 naive samples, CD45RO-negative cells were positively selected for CCR7, yielding a CD45RA+CCR7+ population from which TemRA cells were excluded. The donors were healthy, HIV-negative adults with no recently reported acute infections or vaccinations. Every donor was a Caucasian adult living in Nashville, Tennessee, USA. Blood was obtained by leukapheresis, after which PBMCs were separated by Ficoll-Histopaque density gradient centrifugation and cryopreserved in liquid nitrogen vapor phase. Purity and quantity of every magnetically sorted T cell population were checked by analytical flow cytometry. Each sorted fraction had its genomic DNA isolated and then quantified by UV absorbance on a Nanodrop 2000c. With regard to this clone: Its specific antigen is unknown. No per-base quality is available; no much larger clone lies one base away.

Using the deep immunoSEQ assay, TCR CDR3 regions were amplified from genomic DNA by multiplex PCR. Extracted genomic DNA from each cell subset was spread evenly across all wells of several immunoSEQ 96-well plates, with each plate serving as a replicate. Each replicate PCR for sorted subsets received around 200 ng genomic DNA, equal to about 29,000 T cell genomes. The purified libraries were quantified using a Qubit 3.0 fluorometer, sized with a Bioanalyzer 2100, and then quantified again using the KAPA Library Quantification kit. A separate single-read 150-cycle Illumina NextSeq 550 flow cell was used to sequence each immunoSEQ 96-well plate. The study's own analysis went as follows. Because the immunoSEQ output held only junctional sequences and lacked quality scores, the filtering could not match the filtering applied to full-length reads. To assign V/J genes and CDR3, sequences were annotated using PyIR, a Python wrapper for IgBLAST v1.9, with IMGT germline references. Any read was removed if the V/J assignment was weak (E-value above 1e-6), the CDR3 was missing, or the read contained stop codons, out-of-frame junctions, or ambiguous translated residues. V3J clonotypes were defined by identical inferred V gene, J gene, and CDR3 amino acid sequence. To compute the percentage overlap between repertoires, the number of shared unique clonotypes was divided by the size of the smaller repertoire. Three approaches were used to assess repertoire richness: RTK rarefaction, the Chao1 estimator, and Recon v2.1 estimates of unobserved clonotypes. Generation probabilities were computed with OLGA for all TCRbeta clonotypes obtained by the gDNA method from a few donors. Entries here come from immuneACCESS through TCRdb and include only in-frame sequences with V and J called. Some clones fail to appear in such tables; in the studies checked, an unresolved V gene covers under half of the shortfall, and the cause of the remainder is unknown. Clonal size and the V and J genes are those of that table, whereas D and trimming came from the DNA. Counted in this sample were hundreds of thousands of clones; 90% to 95% of them appeared once. Over 0.1% of the sample rests with the top ten.

Unmatched junction bases come to 8, with V trimmed by 5 bases and J by 5 bases. CDR3 length: 14 amino acids, cysteine to phenylalanine. Only the CDR3 DNA stays, 42 bases, in frame from base 1. CDR1 and CDR2 are read off the germline V gene as SGHAT and FQNNGV. This receptor was obtained from a woman in her 30s in good health. Recombination joined TRBV11-2 with TRBJ2-5, with 7 bases aligning to TRBD2. Sample: naive CD8+ T cells sorted from blood. Per the publication, the cell subset or site label means: CD45RA+CCR7+. The DNA is as follows: TGTGCCAGCAGCCCCCGACTAGCAAGGGAGACCCAGTACTTC. Its product reads: CASSPRLARETQYF.